Below, 6 T cell receptor beta chains from the same sample are listed, as sequenced in a study of cytomegalovirus exposure and HLA in healthy donors. This PCR relied on a set of 60 Vbeta primers and 13 Jbeta primers. Profiling relied on immunoSEQ multiplex PCR, and the TCRdb table lists in-frame clones only, not all of them. The sample holds more than 90,000 clones; about 76% are singletons and the top ten take roughly 4%. Sequences were obtained from PBMCs. Receptors were obtained from a woman aged 70 to 79 in good health and CMV-seropositive.

This rearrangement joins TRBV5-1 to TRBJ1-2; D is possibly TRBD1 (6 bases). This CDR3 comprises 15 residues. Per the germline V gene, CDR1 is SGHRS and CDR2 is YFSETQ. V lost 3 bases to trimming and J lost 4 bases, with 16 bases between them. In nucleotides, the CDR3 is TGCGCCAGCAGCTCGCCGGGACAAGAGCCCTATGGCTACACCTTC. It translates to CASSSPGQEPYGYTF.

V usage is TRBV28 and J usage is TRBJ2-2, with 7 bases identical to TRBD1. Per the germline V gene, CDR1 is MDHEN and CDR2 is SYDVKM. V shed 2 bases and J 5 bases; nucleotides not matched to a gene: 8. The CDR3 is 16 amino acids. CDR3 bases: TGTGCCAGCAGTTTACCACGGACAGGAACGACCGGGGAGCTGTTTTTT. It encodes CASSLPRTGTTGELFF.

The J gene is TRBJ2-3, the V gene TRBV4-2; D might be TRBD2 (6 bases). This CDR3 has 20 amino acids. CDR1 LGHNA and CDR2 YNFKEQ come from the germline V gene. The V gene lost 0 bases and the J gene lost 6 bases, with 28 bases spanning the gap. The CDR3, as DNA: TGTGCCAGCAGCCAAGATCTAACCCATGGGGGGTGGCTAGCAATGGATACGCAGTATTTT. This gives the protein CASSQDLTHGGWLAMDTQYF.

The genes are TRBV19 and TRBJ1-6; possibly TRBD1 for D (5 bases). The length of the CDR3 is 14 residues. The germline V and J ends were trimmed by 5 bases and 4 bases, with 9 bases remaining between them. CDR1 LNHDA and CDR2 SQIVND come from the germline V gene (reference sequence). The CDR3 sequence is CASSDSEYNSPLHF. The CDR3 region has the DNA TGTGCCAGTAGTGACAGTGAATATAATTCACCCCTCCACTTT.

The V gene is TRBV30, the J gene TRBJ2-1; D is perhaps TRBD2 (7 bases). CDR3 length: 15 amino acids. Trimming stripped 4 bases from V and 0 bases from J, with 13 bases between. Germline V gives CDR1 GTSNPN, CDR2 SVGIG (reference sequence). CDR3 bases: TGTGCCTGGATGGGGGGGGCCCACTCCTACAATGAGCAGTTCTTC. Protein: CAWMGGAHSYNEQFF. The whole variable domain, remainder taken from reference TRBV30 and TRBJ2-1, is SQTIHQWPATLVQPVGSPLSLECTVEGTSNPNLYWYRQAAGRGLQLLFYSVGIGQISSEVPQNLSASRPQDRQFILSSKKLLLSDSGFYLCAWMGGAHSYNEQFFGPGTRLTVL.

This chain joins TRBV4-1 and TRBJ2-5, with TRBD2 matching 7 bases. CDR1 is MGHRA, CDR2 YSYEKL, per germline. The CDR3 is 18 amino acids. V gave up 1 base and J gave up 5 bases; unmatched junction bases: 16. CDR3 amino acids: CASSQGEGGLPGGETQYF. The CDR3 nucleotides are TGCGCCAGCAGCCAAGGGGAAGGCGGCCTCCCCGGGGGGGAGACCCAGTACTTC.